This TCR beta chain was recovered during a study of T cell responses to AZD1222 COVID-19 vaccine. As for the study in general: Analysis merged second doses at about 4 or about 12 weeks.

CDR1 is MNHNY, CDR2 SVGAGI, per germline (reference sequence). The CDR3 consists of 15 residues. The V gene lost 5 bases and the J gene lost 3 bases, with 16 bases spanning the gap. TCRdb's copy holds only in-frame clones and misses some; the assay was immunoSEQ multiplex PCR. This table holds about 130,000 clones, over 90% found once. As regards this clone: Its antigen is not identified.

General observations from the study: Donors in the cohort were predominantly white British and more often female, and clonal diversity was possibly underestimated. The reported proportion of spike-specific TCRs targeting unmutated variant regions was nearly half. Scientists sampled the repertoires only once the peak T cell response had passed.

This specimen was peripheral blood, taken on day 0 of AZD1222 vaccination. The clonotype originates from an adult in good health. J is TRBJ1-2 and V is TRBV6-6; a weak D match, TRBD1 (5 bases). CDR3 region: CASSPRESQYYGYTF. Written as DNA, the CDR3 is TGTGCCAGCAGTCCCAGGGAATCTCAGTACTATGGCTACACCTTC.